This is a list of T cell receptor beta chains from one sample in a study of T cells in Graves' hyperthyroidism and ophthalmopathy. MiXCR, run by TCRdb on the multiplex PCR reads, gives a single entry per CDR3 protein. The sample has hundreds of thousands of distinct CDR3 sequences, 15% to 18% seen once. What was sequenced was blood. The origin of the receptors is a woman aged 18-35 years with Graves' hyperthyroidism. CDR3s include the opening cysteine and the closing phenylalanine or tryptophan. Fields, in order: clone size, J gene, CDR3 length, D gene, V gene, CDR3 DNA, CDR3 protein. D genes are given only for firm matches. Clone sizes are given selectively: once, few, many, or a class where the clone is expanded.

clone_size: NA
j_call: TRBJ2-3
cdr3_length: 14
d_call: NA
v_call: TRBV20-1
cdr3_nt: TGCAGTGCAACCTTGGGACCTAAACGAGATACGCAGTATTTT
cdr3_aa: CSATLGPKRDTQYF

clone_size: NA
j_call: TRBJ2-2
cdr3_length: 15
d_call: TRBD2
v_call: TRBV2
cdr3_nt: TGTGCCAGCAGACGACTAGCGGGGGAAGACGGGGAGCTGTTTTTT
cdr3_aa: CASRRLAGEDGELFF

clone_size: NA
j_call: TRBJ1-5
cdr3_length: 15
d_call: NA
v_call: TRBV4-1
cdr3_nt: TGCGCCAGCGGCAGGCAGGACTTGAGCAATCAGCCCCAGCATTTT
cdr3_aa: CASGRQDLSNQPQHF

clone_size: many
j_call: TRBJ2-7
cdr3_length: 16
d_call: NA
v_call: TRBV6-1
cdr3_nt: TGTGCCAGCGGGGATCCCTACAGTACCGAATCCTACGAGCAGTACTTC
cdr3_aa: CASGDPYSTESYEQYF

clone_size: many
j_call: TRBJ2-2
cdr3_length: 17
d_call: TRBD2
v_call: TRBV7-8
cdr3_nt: TGTGCCAGCAGCTTAGTTAGCGGGGGGGCCTATACCGGGGAGCTGTTTTTT
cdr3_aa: CASSLVSGGAYTGELFF

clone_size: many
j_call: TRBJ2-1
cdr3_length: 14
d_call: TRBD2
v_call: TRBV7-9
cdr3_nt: TGTGCCAGCTTACCTCTAGCGGGAGCTAACGAGCAGTTCTTC
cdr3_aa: CASLPLAGANEQFF

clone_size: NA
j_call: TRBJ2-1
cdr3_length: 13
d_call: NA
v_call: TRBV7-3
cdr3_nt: TGTGCCAGCAGCTTACTGAAGGGCAATGAGCAGTTCTTC
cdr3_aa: CASSLLKGNEQFF

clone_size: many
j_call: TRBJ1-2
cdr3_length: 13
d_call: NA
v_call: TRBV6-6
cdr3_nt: TGTGCCAGCAGTTACGAGGGGAACTATGGCTACACCTTC
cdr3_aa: CASSYEGNYGYTF

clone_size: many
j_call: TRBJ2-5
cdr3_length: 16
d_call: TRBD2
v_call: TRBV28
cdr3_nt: TGTGCCAGCGGGGGCGCGCAGCGGGGGGGCCGTGAGACCCAGTACTTC
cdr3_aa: CASGGAQRGGRETQYF

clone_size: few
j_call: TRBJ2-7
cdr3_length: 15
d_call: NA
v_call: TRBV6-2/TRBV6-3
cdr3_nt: TGTGCCAGCAGTTACTCGGGGTTTAGCTCCTACGAGCAGTACTTC
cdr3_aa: CASSYSGFSSYEQYF

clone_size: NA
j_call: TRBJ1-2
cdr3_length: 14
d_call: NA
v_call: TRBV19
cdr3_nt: TGTGCCAGTACTCCAAACACCAGGGGAAATGGCTACACCTTC
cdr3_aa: CASTPNTRGNGYTF

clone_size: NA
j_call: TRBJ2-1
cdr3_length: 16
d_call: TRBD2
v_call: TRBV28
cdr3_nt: TGTGCCAGCAGTTGGGGACTAGCGGGATGGGGCAATGAGCAGTTCTTC
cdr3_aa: CASSWGLAGWGNEQFF

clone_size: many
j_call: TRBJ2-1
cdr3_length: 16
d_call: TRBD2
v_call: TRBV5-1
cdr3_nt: TGCGCCAGCAGCCCGGGGGGACTAGCGGGAGTTTATGAGCAGTTCTTC
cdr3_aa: CASSPGGLAGVYEQFF

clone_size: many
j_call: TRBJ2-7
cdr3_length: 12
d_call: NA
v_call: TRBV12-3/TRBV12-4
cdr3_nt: TGTGCCAGCAGTCCAGACTACTACGAGCAGTACTTC
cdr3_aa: CASSPDYYEQYF

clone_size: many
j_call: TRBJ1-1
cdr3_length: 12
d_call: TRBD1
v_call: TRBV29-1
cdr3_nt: TGCAGCGGAATGGGACAGACCACTGAAGCTTTCTTT
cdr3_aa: CSGMGQTTEAFF

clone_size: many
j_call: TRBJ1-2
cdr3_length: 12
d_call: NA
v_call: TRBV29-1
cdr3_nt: TGCAGCGTTGAATGGGCTAACTATGGCTACACCTTC
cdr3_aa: CSVEWANYGYTF

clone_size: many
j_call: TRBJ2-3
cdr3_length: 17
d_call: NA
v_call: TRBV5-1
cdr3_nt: TGCGCCAGCAGCTTGGCACTTGGGAGCGGGAGCACAGATACGCAGTATTTT
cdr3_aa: CASSLALGSGSTDTQYF

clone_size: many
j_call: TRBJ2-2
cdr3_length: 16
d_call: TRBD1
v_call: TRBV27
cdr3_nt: TGTGCCAGCAGTTTATCGCGACAGGGGATTACCGGGGAGCTGTTTTTT
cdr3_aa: CASSLSRQGITGELFF

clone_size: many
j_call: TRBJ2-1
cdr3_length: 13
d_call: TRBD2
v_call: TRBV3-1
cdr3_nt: TGTGCCAGCAGTCCAACTAGCGCGGGAATGCAGTTCTTC
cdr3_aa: CASSPTSAGMQFF

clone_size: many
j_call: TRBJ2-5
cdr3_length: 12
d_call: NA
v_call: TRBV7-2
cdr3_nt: TGTGCCAGCAGCCGACAGGGAGGGACCCAGTACTTC
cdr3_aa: CASSRQGGTQYF

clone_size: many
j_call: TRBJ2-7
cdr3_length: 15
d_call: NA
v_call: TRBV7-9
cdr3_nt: TGTGCCAGCAGCTCGTTGGTAGGTGTCCTACTCGAGCAGTACTTC
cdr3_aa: CASSSLVGVLLEQYF

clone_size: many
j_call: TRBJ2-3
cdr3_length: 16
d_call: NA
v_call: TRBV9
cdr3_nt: TGTGCCAGCAGCGCGAATCCCGGAGGCGGCACAGATACGCAGTATTTT
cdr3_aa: CASSANPGGGTDTQYF

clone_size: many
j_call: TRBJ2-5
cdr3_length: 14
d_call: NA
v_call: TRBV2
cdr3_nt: TGTGCCAGCAGTGAAGGGACCCACCAAGAGACCCAGTACTTC
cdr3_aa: CASSEGTHQETQYF

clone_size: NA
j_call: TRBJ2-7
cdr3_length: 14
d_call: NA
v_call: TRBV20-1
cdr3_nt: TGCAGTGCTAGACCTAACCATGCTTCCTACGAGCAGTACTTC
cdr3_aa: CSARPNHASYEQYF

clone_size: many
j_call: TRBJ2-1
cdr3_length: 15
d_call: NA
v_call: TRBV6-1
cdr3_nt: TGTGCCAGCAGTGCCACCGGGACCGACTACAATGAGCAGTTCTTC
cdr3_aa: CASSATGTDYNEQFF

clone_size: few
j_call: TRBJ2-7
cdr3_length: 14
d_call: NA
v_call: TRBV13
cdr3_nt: TGTGCCAGCAGCTGGGACTTACGTTCCTACGAGCAGTACTTC
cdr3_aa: CASSWDLRSYEQYF

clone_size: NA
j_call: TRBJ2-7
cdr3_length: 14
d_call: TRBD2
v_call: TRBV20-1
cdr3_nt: TGCAGTGCTGTAACCACCGGCGGGAGTGGGGAGCAGTACTTC
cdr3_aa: CSAVTTGGSGEQYF